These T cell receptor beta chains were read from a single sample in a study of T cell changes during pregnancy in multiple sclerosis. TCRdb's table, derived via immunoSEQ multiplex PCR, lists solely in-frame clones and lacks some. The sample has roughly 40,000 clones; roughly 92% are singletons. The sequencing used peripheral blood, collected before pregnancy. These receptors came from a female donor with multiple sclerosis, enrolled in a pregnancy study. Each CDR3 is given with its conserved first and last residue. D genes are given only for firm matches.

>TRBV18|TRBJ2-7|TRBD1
TGTGCCAGCTCACCACCGAGGACAGGGGGCTACGAGCAGTACTTC
CASSPPRTGGYEQYF
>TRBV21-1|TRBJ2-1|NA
TGTGCCAGCAGCATACTAGCGGGGGACAATGAGCAGTTCTTC
CASSILAGDNEQFF
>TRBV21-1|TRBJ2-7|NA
TGTGCCAGCAGCAAATTCACGGCGGCTAGCGGGAGGGCCCAGCAGTACTTC
CASSKFTAASGRAQQYF
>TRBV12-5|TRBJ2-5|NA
TGTGCTAGTGGTTTAGGGGTGATCCAAGAGACCCAGTACTTC
CASGLGVIQETQYF
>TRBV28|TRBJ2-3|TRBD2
TGTGCCAGCACCTCGCAGTGGGCGGGAGGCTGGGAGCCAGATACGCAGTATTTT
CASTSQWAGGWEPDTQYF
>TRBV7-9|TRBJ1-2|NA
TGTGCCAGCAGCGGAAGAGGAGAAATCTATGGCTACACCTTC
CASSGRGEIYGYTF
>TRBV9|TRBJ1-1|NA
TGTGCCAGCAGCGTAGCAGTTGGAGCCAACACTGAAGCTTTCTTT
CASSVAVGANTEAFF
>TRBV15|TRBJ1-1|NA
TGTGCCACCAGCAGCGGCCTGACAGACACTGAAGCTTTCTTT
CATSSGLTDTEAFF
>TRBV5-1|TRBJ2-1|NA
TGCGCCAGCAGCTCGGGCGGGGCCGGCAATGAGCAGTTCTTC
CASSSGGAGNEQFF
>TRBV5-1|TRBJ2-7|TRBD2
TGTGCCAGCAGCTTGGATGGGCCAGCGGGAGACTACGAGCAGTACTTC
CASSLDGPAGDYEQYF
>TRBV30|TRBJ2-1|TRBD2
TGTGCCGGACTAGGTGCCGGTGAGCAGTTCTTC
CAGLGAGEQFF
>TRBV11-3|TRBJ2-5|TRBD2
TGTGCCAGCAGCTTAGGGTCCAGCGGGAGAGGGGAGACCCAGTACTTC
CASSLGSSGRGETQYF
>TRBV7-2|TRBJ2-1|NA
TGTGCCAGCAGCTTATCCCCACATCTAGGGGGCAATGAGCAGTTCTTC
CASSLSPHLGGNEQFF
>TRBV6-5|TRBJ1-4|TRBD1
TGTGCCAGCAGTTACTCCGGGACAGGGGCTGAAAAACTGTTTTTT
CASSYSGTGAEKLFF
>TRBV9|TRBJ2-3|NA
TGTGCCAGCAGCTTAGGGTCCGGGACAAAAAGCACAGATACGCAGTATTTT
CASSLGSGTKSTDTQYF
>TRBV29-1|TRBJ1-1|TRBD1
TGCAGCGTTGCGGGACAGGGGGATACTGAAGCTTTCTTT
CSVAGQGDTEAFF
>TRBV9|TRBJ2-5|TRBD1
TGTGCCAGCAGCGTAGCCGGGACAGGGGTCCAAGAGACCCAGTACTTC
CASSVAGTGVQETQYF